Detailed here is one T cell receptor (beta chain). Its matching antigen is unknown. Germline V lookup: CDR1 SQVTM, CDR2 ANQGSEA. This CDR3 region has 12 residues. The sample is drawn from a study of T cell responses to AZD1222 COVID-19 vaccine. Overall study findings and caveats: Only a handful of AZD1222 recipients tested seropositive at baseline.

Assay used: immunoSEQ multiplex PCR; TCRdb lists only in-frame clones, some missing. The repertoire holds around 84,000 clones, with 80% to 90% as singletons. The material was peripheral blood, obtained 28 days after the second AZD1222 dose. The TCR sequence derives from an adult who received the AZD1222 COVID-19 vaccine. V gene TRBV29-1 combines with J gene TRBJ1-4; possibly TRBD1 for D (5 bases). This CDR3 reads CSIGTDDEKLFF. CDR3 sequence (DNA): TGCAGTATCGGGACGGACGATGAAAAACTGTTTTTT. Combining the CDR3 with reference TRBV29-1 and TRBJ1-4 gives the whole variable domain SAVISQKPSRDICQRGTSLTIQCQVDSQVTMMFWYRQQPGQSLTLIATANQGSEATYESGFVIDKFPISRPNLTFSTLTVSNMSPEDSSIYLCSIGTDDEKLFFGSGTQLSVL.